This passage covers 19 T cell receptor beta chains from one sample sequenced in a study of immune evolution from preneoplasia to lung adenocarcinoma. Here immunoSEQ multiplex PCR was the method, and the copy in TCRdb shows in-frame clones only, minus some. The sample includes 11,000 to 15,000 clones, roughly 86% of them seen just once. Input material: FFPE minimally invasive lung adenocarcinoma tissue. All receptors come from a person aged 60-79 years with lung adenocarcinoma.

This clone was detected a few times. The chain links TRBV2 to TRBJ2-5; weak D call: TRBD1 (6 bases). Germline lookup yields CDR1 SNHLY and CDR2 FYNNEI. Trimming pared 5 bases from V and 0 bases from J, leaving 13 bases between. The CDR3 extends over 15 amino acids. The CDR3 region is CASSTGTRYQETQYF. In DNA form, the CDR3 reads TGTGCCAGCAGTACCGGGACACGGTACCAAGAGACCCAGTACTTC.

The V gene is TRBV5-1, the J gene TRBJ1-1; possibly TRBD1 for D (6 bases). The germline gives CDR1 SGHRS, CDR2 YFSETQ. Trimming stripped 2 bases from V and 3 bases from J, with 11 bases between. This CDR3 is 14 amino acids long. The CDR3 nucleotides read TGCGCCAGCAGCTTTCAGGGGTTCGACACTGAAGCTTTCTTT. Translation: CASSFQGFDTEAFF.

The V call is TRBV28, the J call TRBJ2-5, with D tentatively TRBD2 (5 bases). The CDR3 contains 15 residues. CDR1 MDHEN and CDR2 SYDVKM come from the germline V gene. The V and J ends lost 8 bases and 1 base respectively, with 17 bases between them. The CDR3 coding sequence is TGTGCCAGCCGGGGAGCAGCCGTTTTCCAAGAGACCCAGTACTTC. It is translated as CASRGAAVFQETQYF.

The CDR3 spells CASSLAHGSGTEAFF. The CDR3 DNA sequence: TGTGCCAGCAGCTTGGCTCACGGTTCGGGGACTGAAGCTTTCTTT. The V call is TRBV5-4, the J call TRBJ1-1; no clear D. Germline CDR1 and CDR2: SGHNT and YYREEE (reference sequence). Trimming removed 0 bases from V and 5 bases from J, with 14 bases in between. This CDR3 region has 15 residues.

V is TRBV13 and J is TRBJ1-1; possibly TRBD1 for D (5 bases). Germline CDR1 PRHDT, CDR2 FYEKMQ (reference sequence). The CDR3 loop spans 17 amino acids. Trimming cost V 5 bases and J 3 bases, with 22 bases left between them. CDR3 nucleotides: TGTGCCAGCAGCCTACGAATTGCCGGGACCTTGTACACTGAAGCTTTCTTT. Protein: CASSLRIAGTLYTEAFF. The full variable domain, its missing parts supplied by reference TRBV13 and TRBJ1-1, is AAGVIQSPRHLIKEKRETATLKCYPIPRHDTVYWYQQGPGQDPQFLISFYEKMQSDKGSIPDRFSAQQFSDYHSELNMSSLELGDSALYFCASSLRIAGTLYTEAFFGQGTRLTVV.

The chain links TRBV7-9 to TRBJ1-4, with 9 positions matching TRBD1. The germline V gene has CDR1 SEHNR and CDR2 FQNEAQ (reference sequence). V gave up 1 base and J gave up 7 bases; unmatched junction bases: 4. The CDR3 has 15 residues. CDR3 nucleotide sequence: TGTGCCAGCAGCTTAGAGACAGGGGGTAGTGAAAAACTGTTTTTT. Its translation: CASSLETGGSEKLFF.

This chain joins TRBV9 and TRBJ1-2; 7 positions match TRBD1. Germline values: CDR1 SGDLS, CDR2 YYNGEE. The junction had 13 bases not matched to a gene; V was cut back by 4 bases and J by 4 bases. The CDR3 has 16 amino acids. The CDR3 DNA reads TGTGCCAGCAGCTTCTACGACAGGGCATCGCGCTATGGCTACACCTTC. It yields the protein CASSFYDRASRYGYTF. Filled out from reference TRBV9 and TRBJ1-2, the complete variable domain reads DSGVTQTPKHLITATGQRVTLRCSPRSGDLSVYWYQQSLDQGLQFLIQYYNGEERAKGNILERFSAQQFPDLHSELNLSSLELGDSALYFCASSFYDRASRYGYTFGSGTRLTVV.

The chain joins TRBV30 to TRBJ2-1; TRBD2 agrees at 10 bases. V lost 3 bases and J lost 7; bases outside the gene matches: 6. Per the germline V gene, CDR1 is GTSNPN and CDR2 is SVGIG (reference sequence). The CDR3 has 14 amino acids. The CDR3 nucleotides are TGTGCCTGGAGACCTAGCGGGAGTATGAATGAGCAGTTCTTC. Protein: CAWRPSGSMNEQFF.

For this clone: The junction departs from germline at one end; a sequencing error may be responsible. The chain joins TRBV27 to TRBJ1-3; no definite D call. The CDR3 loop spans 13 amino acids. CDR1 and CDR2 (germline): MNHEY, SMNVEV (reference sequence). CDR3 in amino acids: CASSDRAAGLLRF. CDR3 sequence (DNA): TGTGCCAGCAGTGACCGGGCAGCCGGCCTCTTAAGGTTT.

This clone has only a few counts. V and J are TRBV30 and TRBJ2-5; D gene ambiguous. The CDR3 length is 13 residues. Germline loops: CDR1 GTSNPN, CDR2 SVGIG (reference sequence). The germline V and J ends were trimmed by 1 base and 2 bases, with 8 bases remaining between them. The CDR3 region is CAWSDQVQETQYF. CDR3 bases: TGTGCCTGGAGTGATCAAGTACAAGAGACCCAGTACTTC.

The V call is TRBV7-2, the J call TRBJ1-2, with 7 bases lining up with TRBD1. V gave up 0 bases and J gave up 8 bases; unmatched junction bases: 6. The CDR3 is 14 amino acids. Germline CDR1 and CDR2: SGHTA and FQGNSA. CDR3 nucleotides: TGTGCCAGCAGCTTAGCAGACAGGGCGGGAGGCTACACCTTC. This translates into CASSLADRAGGYTF.

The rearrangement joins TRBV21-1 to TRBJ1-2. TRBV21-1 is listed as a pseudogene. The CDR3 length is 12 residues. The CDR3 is CASGSANYGYTF. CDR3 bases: TGTGCCAGCGGTTCGGCTAACTATGGCTACACCTTC.

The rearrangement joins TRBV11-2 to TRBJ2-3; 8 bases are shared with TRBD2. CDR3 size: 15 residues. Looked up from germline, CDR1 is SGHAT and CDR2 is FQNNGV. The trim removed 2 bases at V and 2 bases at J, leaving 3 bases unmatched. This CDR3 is CASSLLGRVTDTQYF. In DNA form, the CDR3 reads TGTGCCAGCAGCTTACTCGGGAGGGTCACAGATACGCAGTATTTT. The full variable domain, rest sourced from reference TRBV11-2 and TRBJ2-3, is EAGVAQSPRYKIIEKRQSVAFWCNPISGHATLYWYQQILGQGPKLLIQFQNNGVVDDSQLPKDRFSAERLKGVDSTLKIQPAKLEDSAVYLCASSLLGRVTDTQYFGPGTRLTVL.

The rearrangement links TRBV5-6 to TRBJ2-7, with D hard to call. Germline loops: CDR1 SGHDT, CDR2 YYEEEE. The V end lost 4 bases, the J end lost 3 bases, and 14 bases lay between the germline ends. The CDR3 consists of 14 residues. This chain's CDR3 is CASSPGQTFYEQYF. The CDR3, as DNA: TGTGCCAGCAGCCCGGGTCAGACCTTCTACGAGCAGTACTTC.

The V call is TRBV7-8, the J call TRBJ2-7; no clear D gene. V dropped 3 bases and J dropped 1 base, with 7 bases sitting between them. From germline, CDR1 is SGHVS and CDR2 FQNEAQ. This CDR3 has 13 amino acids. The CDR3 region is CASSFVISYEQYF. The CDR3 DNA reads TGTGCCAGCAGCTTCGTGATTTCCTACGAGCAGTACTTC.

CDR3 DNA: TGCGCCAGCAGAGCTAGTGGGGCAGATACGCAGTATTTT. Its protein is CASRASGADTQYF. The genes are TRBV10-1 and TRBJ2-3; D uncertain. Germline V lookup: CDR1 WNHNN, CDR2 SYGVQD (reference sequence). Trimming took off 6 bases at V and 4 bases at J, with 11 bases between the two ends. There are 13 residues in the CDR3.

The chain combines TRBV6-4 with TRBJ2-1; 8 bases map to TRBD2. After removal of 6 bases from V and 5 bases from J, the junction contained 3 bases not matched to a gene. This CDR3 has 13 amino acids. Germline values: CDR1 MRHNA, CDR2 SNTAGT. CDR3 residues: CASSPTSDNEQFF. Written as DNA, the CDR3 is TGTGCCAGCAGCCCGACTAGCGACAATGAGCAGTTCTTC.

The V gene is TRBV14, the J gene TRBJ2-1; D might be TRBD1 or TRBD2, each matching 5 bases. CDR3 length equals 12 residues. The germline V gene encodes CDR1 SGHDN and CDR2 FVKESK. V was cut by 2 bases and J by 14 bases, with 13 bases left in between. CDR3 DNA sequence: TGTGCCAGCAGCCAATCCAGGGAGTCTAAGTTCTTC. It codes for CASSQSRESKFF.

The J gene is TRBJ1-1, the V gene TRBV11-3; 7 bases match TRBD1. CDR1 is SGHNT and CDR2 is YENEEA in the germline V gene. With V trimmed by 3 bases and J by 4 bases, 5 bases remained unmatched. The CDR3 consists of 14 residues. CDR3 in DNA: TGTGCCAGCAGCTTTAGACAGGGCGGCACTGAAGCTTTCTTT. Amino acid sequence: CASSFRQGGTEAFF.